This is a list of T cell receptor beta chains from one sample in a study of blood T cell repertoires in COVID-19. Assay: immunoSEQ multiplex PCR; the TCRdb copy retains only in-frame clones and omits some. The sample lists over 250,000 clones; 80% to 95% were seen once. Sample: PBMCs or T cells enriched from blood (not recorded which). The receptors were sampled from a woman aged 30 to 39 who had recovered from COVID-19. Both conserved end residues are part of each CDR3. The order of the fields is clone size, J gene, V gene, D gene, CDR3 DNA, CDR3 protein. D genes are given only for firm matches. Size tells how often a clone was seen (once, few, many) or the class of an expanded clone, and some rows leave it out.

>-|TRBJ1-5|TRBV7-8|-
TGTGCCAGCAGCTTGGACAGAAATAGCAATCAGCCCCAGCATTTT
CASSLDRNSNQPQHF
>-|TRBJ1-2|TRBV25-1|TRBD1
TGTGCCAGCAGTGAACCAGAGTCCCGGGACAGGGGCTACACCTTC
CASSEPESRDRGYTF
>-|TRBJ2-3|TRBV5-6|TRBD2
TGTGCCAGCAGCCCCCGGACTAGCTACCGCACAGATACGCAGTATTTT
CASSPRTSYRTDTQYF
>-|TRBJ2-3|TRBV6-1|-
TGTGCCAGCAGTGAGGACGGAGGGAGGGGGATGAGGGCAGATACGCAGTATTTT
CASSEDGGRGMRADTQYF
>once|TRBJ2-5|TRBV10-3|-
TGTGCCATCAGTGAGTCGAGAGGTGAAGAGACCCAGTACTTC
CAISESRGEETQYF
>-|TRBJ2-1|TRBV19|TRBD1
TGTGCCAGTAGTCCCCAGGGGACAGAATACAATGAGCAGTTCTTC
CASSPQGTEYNEQFF
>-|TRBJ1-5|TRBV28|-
TGTGCCAGCAGTTTTGGGGACACCGATCAGCCCCAGCATTTT
CASSFGDTDQPQHF
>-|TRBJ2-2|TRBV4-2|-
TGTGCCAGCAGCCAGGAGCTTGGGTCATCCGGGGAGCTGTTTTTT
CASSQELGSSGELFF
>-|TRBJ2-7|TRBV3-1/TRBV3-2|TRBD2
TGTGCCAGCAGCCAATTAGGGATAGCGGGAGGCGAGCAGTACTTC
CASSQLGIAGGEQYF
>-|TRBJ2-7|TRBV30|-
TGTGCCTGGAGTGTAGCGTACGAGCAGTACTTC
CAWSVAYEQYF
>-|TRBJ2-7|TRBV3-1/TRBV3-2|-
TGTGCCAGCAGCCAGCAAAGGGGGAACGAGCAGTACTTC
CASSQQRGNEQYF